This T cell receptor beta chain was identified during a study of cytomegalovirus exposure and HLA in healthy donors. Libraries were prepared by immunoSEQ multiplex PCR; TCRdb keeps only in-frame clonotypes and omits some of them. The sample has 100,000 to 150,000 clones; roughly 94% are singletons. This CDR3 is built from 12 residues. Trimming cost V 5 bases and J 3 bases, with 6 bases left between them. Germline values: CDR1 SNHLY, CDR2 FYNNEI. V and J are TRBV2 and TRBJ2-3, with D unclear. The sequenced sample consisted of PBMCs. This receptor was identified in a woman in her late teens or twenties in good health and CMV-seronegative. The CDR3 spells CASSSGTDTQYF. In DNA form, the CDR3 reads TGTGCCAGCAGTTCGGGTACAGATACGCAGTATTTT.